This passage covers 6 T cell receptor beta chains from one sample sequenced in a study of T-cell memory formation after mild COVID-19. TCRdb passed the 5' RACE reads through MiXCR, listing each CDR3 protein once. The table includes 400,000 to 500,000 distinct CDR3 sequences, 20% to 25% detected once. Sequenced sample: PBMCs or a T cell subset sorted from them (not recorded which). The source is an adult woman who had mild COVID-19 (a few samples of this study predate the infection). Cell type and time point are not known.

J is TRBJ2-1 and V is TRBV5-1; 7 positions match TRBD1. Germline CDR1 reads SGHRS; CDR2 reads YFSETQ. Unmatched junction bases numbered 9, after V lost 4 bases and J lost 2 bases. The CDR3 has 16 amino acids. CDR3 residues: CASSITTGTTYNEQFF. The DNA of the CDR3 is TGCGCCAGCAGCATAACGACAGGGACAACCTACAATGAGCAGTTCTTC.

This clonotype came up a few times. The rearrangement joins TRBV30 to TRBJ2-2; 11 nucleotides align to TRBD1. The CDR3 totals 15 residues. The junction had 3 bases not matched to a gene; V was cut back by 3 bases and J by 3 bases. Germline loops: CDR1 GTSNPN, CDR2 SVGIG (reference sequence). The CDR3 sequence is CAWSPGQGDTGELFF. As DNA, the CDR3 is TGTGCCTGGAGCCCGGGACAGGGGGACACCGGGGAGCTGTTTTTT.

This clonotype was seen a handful of times. This chain uses TRBV5-5 with TRBJ2-7; D is ambiguous. Trimming removed 0 bases from V and 2 bases from J, with 9 bases in between. Germline CDR1 is SGHKS and CDR2 is YYEKEE (reference sequence). The length of the CDR3 is 14 residues. This CDR3 is CASSLVATAYEQYF. DNA of the CDR3: TGTGCCAGCAGCTTGGTGGCTACCGCCTACGAGCAGTACTTC.

The CDR3 bases are TGCAGCGTTGGAGATCTGCGGGCAGATACGCAGTATTTT. Translation gives CSVGDLRADTQYF. V gene TRBV29-1 combines with J gene TRBJ2-3, with D possibly matching TRBD2 (5 bases). V lost 4 bases to trimming and J lost 4 bases, with 12 bases between them. This CDR3 comprises 13 residues. CDR1 SQVTM and CDR2 ANQGSEA come from the germline V gene.

V is TRBV24-1 and J is TRBJ1-4; D call uncertain. The V gene's germline CDR1 is KGHDR and CDR2 SFDVKD. The V end was cut by 5 bases, the J end by 6 bases, with 6 bases between. The CDR3 extends over 12 amino acids. CDR3: CATSGGDEKLFF. The DNA for the CDR3 is TGTGCCACCAGTGGCGGAGATGAAAAACTGTTTTTT.

This clonotype was detected only a few times. The chain uses TRBV12-3 or TRBV12-4 and TRBJ1-2, with 12 positions matching TRBD1. V lost 9 bases to trimming and J lost 4 bases; unmatched junction nucleotides: 9. The CDR3 has 15 residues. CDR3 region: CASSDRDRGPYGYTF. The CDR3 nucleotides read TGTGCCAGTTCGGACCGGGACAGGGGGCCCTATGGCTACACCTTC.